The clone carrying this TCR beta chain occurred a few times. Its matching antigen is unknown. The length of the CDR3 is 14 residues. Germline CDR1 and CDR2: MNHEY and SVGAGI. Deletions cut 2 bases from V and 5 bases from J, with 13 bases between. Libraries of TCR beta came from quantitative 5'-RACE with molecular barcodes. TCRdb fed the 5' RACE reads into MiXCR, producing one record per CDR3 protein. Among around 770,000 distinct CDR3 sequences listed, 19% were seen once. The source of the sample is a study of CD8 T cells in ankylosing spondylitis. Study results and limitations: What appeared characteristic of ankylosing spondylitis blood was a TCR beta motif of under 10 highly homologous variants. In ankylosing spondylitis patients, matched synovial fluid reportedly showed significant enrichment of disease-linked clones.

The sequence came from a male donor with ankylosing spondylitis. The sample comprised blood, either unsorted or a sorted T cell fraction (not recorded which). The chain links TRBV6-5 to TRBJ2-7; tentative D call: TRBD1 (6 bases). This CDR3 is CASSYRRPGDEQYF. CDR3 in DNA: TGTGCCAGCAGTTACCGTCGGCCAGGGGACGAGCAGTACTTC.